This TCR beta chain was captured by sequencing in a study of cytotoxic CD8 clonotypes in ibrutinib-treated CLL. Germline V gene lookup returns CDR1 MGHDK and CDR2 SYGVNS. The CDR3 covers 15 residues. The J segment lost 4 bases and the V segment lost 5 bases, leaving 8 bases of the junction unmatched. Assay: immunoSEQ multiplex PCR; the TCRdb copy retains only in-frame clones and omits some. The repertoire holds approximately 340,000 clones, with roughly 70% as singletons. With cryopreserved PBMCs as the source, around 2 micrograms of genomic DNA went to TCR beta libraries. The V gene is TRBV25-1, the J gene TRBJ2-1, with 7 nucleotides matching TRBD1. The sample was PBMCs, taken after 36 months of ibrutinib treatment. The source is a human donor with chronic lymphocytic leukemia. The CDR3 region is CASSIQGFEYNEQFF. In DNA form, the CDR3 reads TGTGCCAGCAGTATACAGGGGTTCGAGTACAATGAGCAGTTCTTC.